Below, one T cell receptor beta chain is given with its context. This sample stems from a study of blood T cell repertoires in COVID-19. Whole-study context: COVID-19 samples collected from the United States, Italy and Spain covered acute and convalescent phases. The analysed material was cDNA or gDNA that came from T cells, B-cell-depleted T cells, or PBMCs.

V dropped 4 bases and J dropped 5 bases, with 15 bases sitting between them. Per the germline V gene, CDR1 is LGHNA and CDR2 is YSLEER. The CDR3 has 16 amino acids. In terms of age and location, participants ranged from roughly 18 to 100 years and lived in about two dozen US areas. Original analysis: Estimation of nucleated cell counts was performed using reference gene primer amplification. TCRdb keeps only in-frame clones here, not all; method: immunoSEQ multiplex PCR. V and J calls and clone size are given by that table; D and trimming were obtained from the DNA. The table shows under 200,000 clones, with around 88% occurring only once.

The chain carries TRBV4-3 and TRBJ1-6; D perhaps matches TRBD1 (6 bases). The sequencing sample was made of PBMCs or T cells enriched from blood (not recorded which). The receptor comes from a man between 40 and 49 years old with acute COVID-19. The DNA of the CDR3 is TGCGCCAGCAGCCTCTCGTGGGGGCCAAATAATTCACCCCTCCACTTT. This sequence encodes CASSLSWGPNNSPLHF.